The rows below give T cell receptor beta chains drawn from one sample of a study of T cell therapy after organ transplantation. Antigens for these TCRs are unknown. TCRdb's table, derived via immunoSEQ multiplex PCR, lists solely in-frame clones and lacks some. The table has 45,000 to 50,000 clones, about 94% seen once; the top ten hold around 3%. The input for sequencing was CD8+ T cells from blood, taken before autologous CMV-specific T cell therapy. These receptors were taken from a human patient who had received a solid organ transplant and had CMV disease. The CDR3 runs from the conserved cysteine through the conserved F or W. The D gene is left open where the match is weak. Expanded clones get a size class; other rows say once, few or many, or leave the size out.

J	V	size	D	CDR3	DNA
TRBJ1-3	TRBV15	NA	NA	CATSGGQSGNTIYF	TGTGCCACCAGCGGCGGTCAGTCTGGAAACACCATATATTTT
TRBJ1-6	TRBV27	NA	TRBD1	CASSNRGHRGINSPLHF	TGTGCCAGCAGTAACAGGGGGCACCGGGGAATTAATTCACCCCTCCACTTT
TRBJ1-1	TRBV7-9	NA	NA	CASSFGNTEAFF	TGTGCCAGCAGCTTTGGAAACACTGAAGCTTTCTTT
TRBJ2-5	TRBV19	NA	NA	CASSIGPGAIETQYF	TGTGCCAGTAGTATTGGCCCAGGGGCAATAGAGACCCAGTACTTC
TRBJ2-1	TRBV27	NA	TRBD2	CASSPRLAGAPEQFF	TGTGCCAGCAGTCCGCGACTAGCGGGAGCTCCCGAGCAGTTCTTC
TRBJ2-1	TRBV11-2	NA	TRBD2	CASTGLPEHNEQFF	TGTGCCAGCACGGGACTACCCGAACACAATGAGCAGTTCTTC
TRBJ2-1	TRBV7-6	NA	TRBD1	CASSPAAGQGFNEQFF	TGTGCCAGCAGCCCAGCAGCGGGACAGGGTTTCAATGAGCAGTTCTTC
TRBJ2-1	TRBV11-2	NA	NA	CASSLVGGPYNEQFF	TGTGCCAGCAGCTTAGTCGGAGGGCCCTACAATGAGCAGTTCTTC
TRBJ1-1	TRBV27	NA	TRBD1	CASTPGQGVTEAFF	TGTGCCAGCACCCCAGGACAGGGGGTCACTGAAGCTTTCTTT
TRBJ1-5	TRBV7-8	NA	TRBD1	CASSIGQDQPQHF	TGTGCCAGCAGCATCGGACAGGATCAGCCCCAGCATTTT
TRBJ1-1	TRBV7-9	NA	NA	CASSPTEHIEAFF	TGTGCCAGCAGCCCCACGGAACACATTGAAGCTTTCTTT
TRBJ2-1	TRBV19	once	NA	CAGSSDRYNEQFF	TGTGCCGGTAGTTCAGACCGGTACAATGAGCAGTTCTTC
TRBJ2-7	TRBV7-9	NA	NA	CASTGGTNLRYEQYF	TGTGCCAGCACCGGAGGGACAAATCTCCGCTACGAGCAGTACTTC
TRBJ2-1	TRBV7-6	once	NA	CASSPPGGTIANEQFF	TGTGCCAGCAGCCCCCCAGGGGGGACTATCGCCAATGAGCAGTTCTTC
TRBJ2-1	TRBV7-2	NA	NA	CASSFRRGSSYNEQFF	TGTGCCAGCAGCTTCCGGAGAGGGAGCTCCTACAATGAGCAGTTCTTC
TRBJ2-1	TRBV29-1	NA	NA	CSVEFGDEQFF	TGCAGCGTTGAGTTCGGGGATGAGCAGTTCTTC
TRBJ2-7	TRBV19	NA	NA	CASSITGGPYEQYF	TGTGCCAGTAGTATAACCGGGGGACCCTACGAGCAGTACTTC
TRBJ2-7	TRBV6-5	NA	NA	CASSYSEGINEQYF	TGTGCCAGCAGTTACTCGGAGGGAATAAACGAGCAGTACTTC
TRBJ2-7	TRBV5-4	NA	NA	CASSLKSGQGESPYEQYF	TGTGCCAGCAGCTTGAAGTCGGGGCAGGGCGAATCCCCCTACGAGCAGTACTTC
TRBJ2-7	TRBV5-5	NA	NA	CASSSPSSYEQYF	TGTGCCAGCAGCTCCCCCAGCTCCTACGAGCAGTACTTC
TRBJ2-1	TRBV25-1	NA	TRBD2	CASSEAGDANEQFF	TGTGCCAGCAGTGAAGCGGGAGATGCCAATGAGCAGTTCTTC
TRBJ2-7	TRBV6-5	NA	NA	CASSYPESYEQYF	TGTGCCAGCAGTTACCCGGAAAGCTACGAGCAGTACTTC
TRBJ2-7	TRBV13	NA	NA	CASSSGPSSYEQYF	TGTGCCAGCAGCTCGGGACCGAGCTCCTACGAGCAGTACTTC
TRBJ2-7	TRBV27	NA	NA	CASSLQGPIGYEQYF	TGTGCCAGCAGTTTACAGGGACCAATAGGGTACGAGCAGTACTTC
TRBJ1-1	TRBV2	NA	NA	CASRPGPGRNTEAFF	TGTGCCAGCAGGCCCGGGCCCGGTAGGAACACTGAAGCTTTCTTT
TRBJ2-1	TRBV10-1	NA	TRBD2	CASSDPGGYNEQFF	TGCGCCAGCAGTGACCCGGGAGGCTACAATGAGCAGTTCTTC
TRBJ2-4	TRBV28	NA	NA	CASSPQLVPKNIQYF	TGTGCCAGCAGTCCTCAACTAGTTCCCAAAAACATTCAGTACTTC
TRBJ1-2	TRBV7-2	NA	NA	CASSLAPTRNYGYTF	TGTGCCAGCAGCCTAGCCCCTACACGGAACTATGGCTACACCTTC
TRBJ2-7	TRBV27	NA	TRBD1	CASSSLGTGLAYEQYF	TGTGCCAGCAGTTCCCTCGGGACAGGGTTAGCCTACGAGCAGTACTTC
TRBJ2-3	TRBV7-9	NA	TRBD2	CASSTTSGGTNTDTQYF	TGTGCCAGCAGCACCACTAGCGGGGGCACCAACACAGATACGCAGTATTTT
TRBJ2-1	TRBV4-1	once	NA	CASSQISPNEQFF	TGCGCCAGCAGCCAAATAAGTCCTAATGAGCAGTTCTTC
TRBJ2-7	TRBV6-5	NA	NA	CASSYGDTGNPYEQYF	TGTGCCAGCAGTTACGGCGATACAGGGAATCCCTACGAGCAGTACTTC
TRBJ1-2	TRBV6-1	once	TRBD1	CASSEGTGIVYGYTF	TGTGCCAGCAGTGAAGGGACAGGGATAGTCTATGGCTACACCTTC
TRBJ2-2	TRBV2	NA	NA	CATQDPGTGELFF	TGTGCCACCCAGGACCCGGGCACCGGGGAGCTGTTTTTT
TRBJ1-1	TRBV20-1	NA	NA	CSAISGEAFF	TGCAGTGCTATTTCGGGTGAAGCTTTCTTT
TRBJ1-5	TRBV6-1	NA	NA	CAGGTGNRDNQPQHF	TGTGCCGGAGGAACCGGTAACAGGGACAATCAGCCCCAGCATTTT
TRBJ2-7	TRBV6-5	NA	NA	CASSYGTGAYEQYF	TGTGCCAGCAGTTACGGCACAGGAGCGTACGAGCAGTACTTC
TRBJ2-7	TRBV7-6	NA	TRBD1	CASSLYLRGQVSYEQYF	TGTGCCAGCAGCTTATATCTGAGGGGACAGGTTTCCTACGAGCAGTACTTC
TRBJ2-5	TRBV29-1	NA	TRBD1	CSVVPGQGPETQYF	TGCAGCGTTGTCCCGGGACAGGGCCCCGAGACCCAGTACTTC
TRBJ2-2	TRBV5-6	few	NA	CASSLGRGRTGELFF	TGTGCCAGCAGCTTGGGGCGGGGGCGCACCGGGGAGCTGTTTTTT
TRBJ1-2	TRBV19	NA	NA	CASAPDRFLGAGYTF	TGTGCCAGCGCCCCTGACCGGTTTTTGGGCGCTGGCTACACCTTC
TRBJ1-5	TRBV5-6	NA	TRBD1	CASSPGQGLRQPQHF	TGTGCCAGCAGTCCGGGACAGGGGTTGCGTCAGCCCCAGCATTTT
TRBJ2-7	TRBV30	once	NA	CAWSVGGSYEQYF	TGTGCCTGGAGTGTAGGAGGGAGCTACGAGCAGTACTTC
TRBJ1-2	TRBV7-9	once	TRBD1	CASSLDRGRDYGYTF	TGTGCCAGCAGCTTAGACAGGGGAAGGGACTATGGCTACACCTTC
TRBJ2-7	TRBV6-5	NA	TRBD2	CASSAGLAGTYEQYF	TGTGCCAGCAGCGCCGGGCTAGCGGGGACCTACGAGCAGTACTTC
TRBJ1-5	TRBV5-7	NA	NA	CASSLRGVVGQPQHF	TGTGCCAGCAGCTTGAGGGGAGTGGTTGGTCAGCCCCAGCATTTT
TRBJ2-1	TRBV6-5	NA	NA	CASSYGGTAYNEQFF	TGTGCCAGCAGTTACGGCGGGACAGCTTACAATGAGCAGTTCTTC
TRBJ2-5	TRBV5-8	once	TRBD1	CASTSPGQGAQETQYF	TGTGCCAGCACATCACCGGGACAGGGGGCTCAAGAGACCCAGTACTTC
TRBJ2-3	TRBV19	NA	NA	CASTRGDRSTDTQYF	TGTGCCAGTACTCGGGGCGACCGTAGCACAGATACGCAGTATTTT
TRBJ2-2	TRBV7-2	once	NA	CASSLDPGHYTGELFF	TGTGCCAGCAGCTTAGATCCGGGACACTACACCGGGGAGCTGTTTTTT
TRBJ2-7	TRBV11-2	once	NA	CASSLQLQQYF	TGTGCCAGCAGCTTACAGCTCCAGCAGTACTTC
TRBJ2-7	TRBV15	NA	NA	CATSSGNYEQYF	TGTGCCACCAGCAGCGGCAACTACGAGCAGTACTTC
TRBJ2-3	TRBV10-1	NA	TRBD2	CASSAGLAPTDTQYF	TGCGCCAGCAGTGCGGGACTAGCCCCCACAGATACGCAGTATTTT
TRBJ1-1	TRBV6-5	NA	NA	CASSRMNTEAFF	TGTGCCAGCAGCAGAATGAACACTGAAGCTTTCTTT
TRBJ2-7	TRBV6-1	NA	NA	CASSGRGSSYEQYF	TGTGCCAGCAGTGGGAGGGGGAGCTCCTACGAGCAGTACTTC
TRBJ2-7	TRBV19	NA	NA	CASSIDGVYYEQYF	TGTGCCAGTAGTATAGATGGAGTATACTACGAGCAGTACTTC
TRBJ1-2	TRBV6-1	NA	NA	CASSDHLVVTSLYGYTF	TGTGCCAGCAGTGACCACCTCGTTGTGACCTCGTTATATGGCTACACCTTC
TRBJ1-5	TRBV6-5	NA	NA	CASSSAPSGQPQHF	TGTGCCAGCAGTTCGGCCCCGTCGGGTCAGCCCCAGCATTTT
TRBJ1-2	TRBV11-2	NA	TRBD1	CASSPLRGQGVGDYYGYTF	TGTGCCAGCAGCCCCTTGAGAGGACAGGGGGTAGGAGACTACTATGGCTACACCTTC
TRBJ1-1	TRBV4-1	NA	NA	CASSQDIGGVNTEAFF	TGCGCCAGCAGCCAAGATATAGGAGGGGTCAACACTGAAGCTTTCTTT